Below are 5 T cell receptor beta chains sequenced from a single sample in a study of blood T cell repertoires in COVID-19. Produced via immunoSEQ multiplex PCR; TCRdb's table is partial and in-frame only. The sample includes about 350,000 clones, about nine tenths of them seen just once. Sequencing used PBMCs or T cells enriched from blood (not recorded which). All receptors derive from a woman in her 30s who had been exposed to COVID-19.

The chain recombines TRBV6-6 with TRBJ2-5; 12 positions agree with TRBD1. CDR3 length: 18 residues. Trimming at V came to 5 bases and at J to 5 bases, leaving 15 bases not matched to a gene. Germline CDR1 is MNHNY and CDR2 is SVGAGI (reference sequence). CDR3 amino acids: CASSPWYGGQGAGETQYF. Here the CDR3 DNA reads TGTGCCAGCAGTCCTTGGTATGGGGGACAGGGGGCCGGTGAGACCCAGTACTTC.

This clone appeared a single time. CDR3 protein: CASSPRGQDFIQYF. Written as DNA, the CDR3 is TGCGCCAGCAGCCCGAGGGGGCAGGACTTCATTCAGTACTTC. The chain joins TRBV5-1 to TRBJ2-4, with TRBD1 matching over 7 bases. With 4 bases clipped from V and 9 bases from J, the junction kept 10 bases outside the gene matches. The CDR3 extends over 14 amino acids. Per germline, CDR1 SGHRS and CDR2 YFSETQ.

The chain is built from TRBV28 and TRBJ1-4; D gene uncertain. Trimming left V 1 base short and J 9 bases short, with 9 bases between. Germline CDR1 and CDR2: MDHEN and SYDVKM. The CDR3 extends over 13 amino acids. The CDR3 nucleotides read TGTGCCAGCAGTTTATCACAATTGAAAAAACTGTTTTTT. Translated, it gives CASSLSQLKKLFF.

The genes are TRBV12-5 and TRBJ1-3; 8 positions agree with TRBD1. In germline, CDR1 is LGHNT, CDR2 FRNRAP. Trimming took 0 bases from V and 4 from J; bases not matched to a gene: 8. CDR3 length: 17 amino acids. CDR3 nucleotide sequence: TGTGCTAGTGGTTTGGTGCGGGGCAGGGGGCTAGGAAACACCATATATTTT. Its translation: CASGLVRGRGLGNTIYF. The variable domain in full, completed from reference TRBV12-5 and TRBJ1-3, reads DARVTQTPRHKVTEMGQEVTMRCQPILGHNTVFWYRQTMMQGLELLAYFRNRAPLDDSGMPKDRFSAEMPDATLATLKIQPSEPRDSAVYFCASGLVRGRGLGNTIYFGEGSWLTVV.

This rearrangement joins TRBV27 to TRBJ2-1; TRBD2 matches 10 bases. Germline V gene lookup returns CDR1 MNHEY and CDR2 SMNVEV (reference sequence). The CDR3 spans 18 residues. The J segment lost 1 base and the V segment lost 5 bases, leaving 11 bases of the junction unmatched. CDR3 amino acids: CASSKLLAGGLSYNEQFF. The DNA of the CDR3 is TGTGCCAGCAGTAAACTCTTAGCGGGAGGCCTTTCCTACAATGAGCAGTTCTTC.